These 2 T cell receptor beta chains share one sample of origin, sequenced in a study of neurological immune-mediated disorders. Via MiXCR, TCRdb re-called the 5' RACE reads, giving one row per CDR3 protein. The data show tens of thousands of distinct CDR3 sequences, about 15% seen once. Material: PBMCs. The receptor source for this set is a woman aged 40-49 years in good health.

This clonotype was picked up many times. The V call is TRBV20-1, the J call TRBJ1-2; D unresolved. Germline V gives CDR1 DFQATT, CDR2 SNEGSKA (reference sequence). The CDR3 totals 12 residues. The V end was cut by 0 bases, the J end by 7 bases, with 9 bases between. The CDR3 loop is CSARDSGSGYTF. The CDR3, as DNA: TGCAGTGCTAGAGATTCAGGCTCTGGCTACACCTTC.

This clonotype was seen at least ten times. This chain uses TRBV5-1 with TRBJ2-5, with 8 bases fitting TRBD2. Germline V gene lookup returns CDR1 SGHRS and CDR2 YFSETQ. With 0 bases clipped from V and 3 bases from J, the junction kept 4 bases outside the gene matches. The CDR3 is made up of 15 amino acids. The CDR3 bases are TGCGCCAGCAGCTTGGAGACTAGCGCCGAAGAGACCCAGTACTTC. Translating gives CASSLETSAEETQYF.